A selection of T cell receptor beta chains follows, all from one sample in a study of CD8+ T cells in alopecia areata. This table comes from immunoSEQ multiplex PCR, and its TCRdb copy is limited to in-frame clones, with some not included. The sample comprises approximately 210,000 clones, 40% to 45% of which are singletons, and 2% to 3% rests with the top ten. The sequenced sample was CD4+ T cells sorted from blood, obtained between weeks 36 and 40, from a patient treated with tofacitinib. Receptors originate from a human donor with alopecia areata. The CDR3 runs from the conserved cysteine through the conserved F or W. Fields, in order: V gene, J gene, CDR3 protein.

TRBV14	TRBJ2-7	CASSQVHPGQGGEQYF
TRBV18	TRBJ2-3	CASSPGTGETDTQYF
TRBV28	TRBJ1-2	CASSTTLRGYTF
TRBV13	TRBJ1-2	CASSLQAAYGYTF
TRBV30	TRBJ2-1	CAWSILAGANEQFF
TRBV15	TRBJ2-1	CATSRDPEDEQFF
TRBV5-1	TRBJ1-1	CASSVKENTEAFF
TRBV14	TRBJ2-2	CASSQRDNAGRGELFF
TRBV29-1	TRBJ2-7	CSVEEYKAQYF
TRBV9	TRBJ1-1	CASSVFGREAFF
TRBV5-1	TRBJ2-3	CASTSGVGTDTQYF
TRBV30	TRBJ2-7	CAWSVSQYTYEQYF
TRBV5-1	TRBJ2-1	CASSRDTPLNEQFF
TRBV9	TRBJ2-5	CASSVEGRSLATQYF
TRBV28	TRBJ1-1	CASSGSRGAYTEAFF
TRBV30	TRBJ1-5	CAWSQQWNQPQHF
TRBV6-1	TRBJ1-5	CASSAGGNQPQHF
TRBV4-1	TRBJ2-1	CASSQVSEAPPEQFF
TRBV27	TRBJ2-1	CASRSGRTNNEQFF
TRBV7-8	TRBJ1-5	CASSPTGGSNQPQHF
TRBV5-1	TRBJ2-2	CASSLDRNTGELFF
TRBV20-1	TRBJ2-1	CSARRSNEQFF
TRBV6-5	TRBJ1-2	CASSYPGQEGGYTF
TRBV5-1	TRBJ1-1	CASTTGSGGSTEAFF
TRBV19	TRBJ1-5	CASSVRAELSNQPQHF
TRBV30	TRBJ2-7	CALLSFGQGHNEQYF
TRBV2	TRBJ2-3	CASRARTPGFGTDTQYF
TRBV29-1	TRBJ2-2	CSVEVGIGELFF
TRBV5-1	TRBJ2-7	CASSPDRVSREQYF
TRBV29-1	TRBJ1-2	CSVGQDYGYTF
TRBV15	TRBJ2-7	CATSRRLADYEQYF
TRBV5-1	TRBJ1-2	CASSLAGGTNYGYTF
TRBV27	TRBJ2-7	CASASPPLYEQYF
TRBV6-5	TRBJ2-5	CASSSPSVRKEYF
TRBV29-1	TRBJ1-2	CSVEEDRGNGYTF
TRBV7-9	TRBJ2-5	CASSDEGTSGRPSYF
TRBV10-3	TRBJ2-5	CAISDERSLGETQYF
TRBV15	TRBJ2-7	CATSSGQGVYYEQYF
TRBV7-2	TRBJ2-6	CASSFGLLISGANVLTF
TRBV9	TRBJ2-6	CASSVVGANVLTF
TRBV27	TRBJ2-5	CASGGRSQETQYF
TRBV11-2	TRBJ2-3	CASSLLAEGTDTQYF
TRBV14	TRBJ2-1	CASSLVDSDFYNEQFF
TRBV6-6	TRBJ2-7	CASMTGLREQYF
TRBV6-6	TRBJ1-1	CASNRAGLSTEAFF
TRBV5-5	TRBJ1-4	CASSSWVGGGEKLFF
TRBV29-1	TRBJ2-3	CSVESTTDTQYF
TRBV6-5	TRBJ2-7	CASSRSASSYEQYF
TRBV27	TRBJ2-5	CASSSGQGQGTQYF
TRBV15	TRBJ2-2	CATSGSGRTGELFF
TRBV25-1	TRBJ1-5	CASSDHTGDGNQPQHF
TRBV25-1	TRBJ1-4	CASSDPTGLREKLFF
TRBV30	TRBJ2-7	CAWSVRVTRGAYEQYF
TRBV5-1	TRBJ2-2	CASSFQGTGELFF
TRBV4-3	TRBJ2-2	CASSQERREEKDGELFF
TRBV7-8	TRBJ2-3	CASSLLGNTQYF
TRBV13	TRBJ2-4	CASSLYSGGIDHIQYF